This entry lists 3 T cell receptor beta chains sequenced from one sample in a study of T-cell reconstitution after alpha-beta-depleted transplantation in children. As it was prepared, the TCRbeta library received unique molecular identifiers. From the PCR reads, TCRdb called clonotypes with MiXCR, one entry per CDR3 protein. The profile shows around 240,000 distinct CDR3 sequences, more than 7.5% of them singletons. Sample: PBMCs from the stem cell graft donor, taken from the stem cell graft. These receptors were collected from a human donor who donated a stem cell graft to a child with SCID.

The V and J genes are TRBV5-5 and TRBJ2-2, with D perhaps matching TRBD2 (5 bases). Germline CDR1 and CDR2: SGHKS and YYEKEE (reference sequence). Deletions cut 3 bases from V and 3 bases from J, with 9 bases between. The CDR3 spans 14 residues. The CDR3 spells CASSSGIHTGELFF. The CDR3 coding sequence is TGTGCCAGCAGCTCGGGAATTCACACCGGGGAGCTGTTTTTT.

The sample holds many counts of this clonotype. In nucleotides, the CDR3 is TGTGCCAGCAGAGCACGGGGGCCCAAATACACCGGGGAGCTGTTTTTT. Protein: CASRARGPKYTGELFF. The genes are TRBV6-1 and TRBJ2-2; tentatively, D is TRBD1 or TRBD2 (6 bases each). Trimming took 6 bases from V and 3 from J, leaving 17 bases between them. From germline, CDR1 is MNHNS and CDR2 SASEGT. The CDR3 spans 16 residues.

This clonotype was observed at least ten times. V gene TRBV29-1 combines with J gene TRBJ1-2, with TRBD1 identical over 7 bases. Germline V gene sequence: CDR1 SQVTM, CDR2 ANQGSEA. There are 13 residues in the CDR3. The V gene end was trimmed by 5 bases and the J gene end by 6 bases; junction bases not matched to a gene: 9. The chain's CDR3 is CSVSDRDRHGYTF. Written as DNA, the CDR3 is TGCAGCGTTTCAGACAGGGACCGGCATGGCTACACCTTC.